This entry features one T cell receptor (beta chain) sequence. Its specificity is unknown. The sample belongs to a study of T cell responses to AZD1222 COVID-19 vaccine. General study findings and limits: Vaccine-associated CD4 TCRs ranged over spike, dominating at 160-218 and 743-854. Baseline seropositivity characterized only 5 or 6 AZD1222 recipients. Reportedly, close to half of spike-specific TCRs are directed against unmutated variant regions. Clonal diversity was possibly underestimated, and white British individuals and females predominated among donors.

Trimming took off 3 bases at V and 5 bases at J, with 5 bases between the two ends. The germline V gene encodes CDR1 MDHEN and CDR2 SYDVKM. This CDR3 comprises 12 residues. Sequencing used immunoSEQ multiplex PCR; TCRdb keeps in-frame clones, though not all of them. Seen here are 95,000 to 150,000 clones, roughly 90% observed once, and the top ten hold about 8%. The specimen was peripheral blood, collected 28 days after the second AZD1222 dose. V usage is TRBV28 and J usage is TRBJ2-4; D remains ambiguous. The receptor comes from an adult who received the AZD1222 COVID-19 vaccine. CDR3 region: CASSLVENIQYF. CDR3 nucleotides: TGTGCCAGCAGTTTGGTAGAAAACATTCAGTACTTC.